This T cell receptor beta chain was obtained from a study of blood T cells in healthy people across ages. A second PCR of roughly 7 to 11 cycles used a sample-barcoded 5' primer and a J-beta primer mix. TCRdb processed the 5' RACE reads anew with MiXCR; each CDR3 protein has one entry. This repertoire shows 730,000 or so distinct CDR3 sequences, around two fifths found once; its top ten account for about 32%. Individuals who donated were healthy Caucasians from Russia aged about 6 to 100. Extraction yielded at least 5.5 micrograms of total RNA per sample. Notes on this clonotype: Its target is not known.

CDR3 size: 15 residues. Germline values: CDR1 SGHTA, CDR2 FQGTGA. After removal of 6 bases from V and 4 bases from J, the junction contained 7 bases not matched to a gene. Findings of the study overall: A greater number of naive CD4+ cells and higher diversity distinguished long-lived donors from aged donors. In the absence of known donor CMV status, changes in expanded clonotypes were possibly confounded.

The chain employs TRBV7-3 and TRBJ2-1; the match to TRBD1 covers 9 bases. Sequencing was performed on blood. This sequence was found in a man at least 80 years old in good health. The CDR3 protein is CASRSGTGPYNEQFF. For the CDR3, the DNA is TGTGCCAGCAGGTCTGGGACAGGGCCTTACAATGAGCAGTTCTTC.